The 14 T cell receptor beta chains presented below share a single source sample, sequenced in a study of Ad26.COV2.S vaccination and SARS-CoV-2 variants (dated by TCRdb to the early 2020s). The sample's treatment or condition, from its label and the paper: roughly 20 received Ad26.COV2.S at low or high dose, single or two shots; 5 received placebo; per-sample allocation not given. Repertoires of vaccine and placebo recipients were sequenced from samples collected on day 63 after the first injection. Receptor amplification or capture employed the immunoSEQ multiplex PCR assay. TCRdb retrieved this table from immuneACCESS and kept in-frame rearrangements only. Not all clones are present; in checked studies, unresolved V genes account for under half, and no reason is known for the remainder. The sample includes some 400,000 clones, with approximately 89% observed a single time. The ten largest clones capture approximately 1.9% of the sample.

Source: peripheral blood, taken in a trial of Ad26.COV2.S vaccine versus placebo. The receptors were sampled from a person aged 18-65 years who received the Ad26.COV2.S COVID-19 vaccine or a placebo.

The chain links TRBV13 to TRBJ2-5, with D perhaps matching TRBD1 (7 bases). Germline lookup yields CDR1 PRHDT and CDR2 FYEKMQ (reference sequence). V was clipped by 3 bases and J by 2 bases, with 10 bases between them. CDR3 size: 14 residues. The CDR3, as DNA: TGTGCCAGCAGCTTCAGGGGGGTGCAAGAGACCCAGTACTTC. This translates into CASSFRGVQETQYF.

CDR3 in DNA: TGTGCCAGCAACCATCAATCAGGGTGGGACACTGAAGCTTTCTTT. Amino acids: CASNHQSGWDTEAFF. V is TRBV7-2 and J is TRBJ1-1, with D perhaps matching TRBD1 (5 bases). With 7 bases removed from V and 3 bases from J, the gap between germline ends came to 18 bases. This CDR3 has 15 residues. Germline lookup yields CDR1 SGHTA and CDR2 FQGNSA. Full variable domain (remainder filled in from reference TRBV7-2 and TRBJ1-1): GAGVSQSPSNKVTEKGKDVELRCDPISGHTALYWYRQSLGQGLEFLIYFQGNSAPDKSGLPSDRFSAERTGGSVSTLTIQRTQQEDSAVYLCASNHQSGWDTEAFFGQGTRLTVV.

The rearrangement links TRBV12-5 to TRBJ1-5; weak D call: TRBD1 (5 bases). This CDR3 contains 14 residues. The V end lost 0 bases, the J end lost 6 bases, and 9 bases lay between the germline ends. The germline CDR1 and CDR2 sequences are LGHNT and FRNRAP. CDR3 in amino acids: CASGLVGDGQPQHF. In DNA form, the CDR3 reads TGTGCTAGTGGTTTGGTGGGGGACGGTCAGCCCCAGCATTTT. The variable domain in full, with the rest retrieved from reference TRBV12-5 and TRBJ1-5, is DARVTQTPRHKVTEMGQEVTMRCQPILGHNTVFWYRQTMMQGLELLAYFRNRAPLDDSGMPKDRFSAEMPDATLATLKIQPSEPRDSAVYFCASGLVGDGQPQHFGDGTRLSIL.

The V and J genes are TRBV14 and TRBJ2-1, with D tentatively TRBD1 (5 bases). V was shortened by 3 bases and J by 9 bases, with 15 bases between the two germline ends. Germline values: CDR1 SGHDN, CDR2 FVKESK. CDR3 size: 14 residues. CDR3 sequence (DNA): TGTGCCAGCAGCCATAAGGGGCGCTGGGTTGAGCAGTTCTTC. Translated: CASSHKGRWVEQFF.

Here the CDR3 DNA reads TGTGCCAGCAAGAACGGCTTCTATGGCTACACCTTC. Protein product: CASKNGFYGYTF. The rearrangement links TRBV6-6 to TRBJ1-2, with unresolved D. The CDR3 runs to 12 residues. Germline CDR1 reads MNHNY; CDR2 reads SVGAGI (reference sequence). Trimming stripped 7 bases from V and 4 bases from J, with 10 bases between.

This clone has more than one count but fewer than ten. The chain has TRBV18 and TRBJ2-1; D is uncertain. The CDR3 is 13 amino acids. Germline V lookup: CDR1 KGHSH, CDR2 LQKENI. Trimming left V 0 bases short and J 8 bases short, with 8 bases between. This CDR3 reads CASSPPFLYEQFF. CDR3 DNA: TGTGCCAGCTCACCACCCTTCTTATATGAGCAGTTCTTC.

This chain connects TRBV30 to TRBJ1-3; D unclear. CDR1 GTSNPN and CDR2 SVGIG come from the germline V gene (reference sequence). The CDR3 runs to 12 residues. Trimming left V 3 bases short and J 1 base short, with 4 bases between. As DNA, the CDR3 is TGTGCCTGGAGAGGATCTGGAAACACCATATATTTT. Translation: CAWRGSGNTIYF.

The count of this clone is one. This rearrangement joins TRBV5-5 to TRBJ2-5; D possibly corresponds to TRBD1 (6 bases). V was trimmed by 1 base and J by 1 base, leaving 8 bases between them. The length of the CDR3 is 14 residues. The germline V gene has CDR1 SGHKS and CDR2 YYEKEE (reference sequence). DNA of the CDR3: TGTGCCAGCAGCTTGCAAGGGGGCCAAGAGACCCAGTACTTC. Its translation: CASSLQGGQETQYF.

This rearrangement joins TRBV5-1 to TRBJ1-2; D ambiguous. V was shortened by 2 bases and J by 8 bases, with 13 bases between the two germline ends. The CDR3 runs 13 residues. Germline assignment: CDR1 SGHRS and CDR2 YFSETQ. The CDR3: CASSFLNPGGYTF. The DNA of the CDR3 is TGCGCCAGCAGCTTCCTAAATCCGGGGGGCTACACCTTC. The full variable domain, completed using reference TRBV5-1 and TRBJ1-2, is KAGVTQTPRYLIKTRGQQVTLSCSPISGHRSVSWYQQTPGQGLQFLFEYFSETQRNKGNFPGRFSGRQFSNSRSEMNVSTLELGDSALYLCASSFLNPGGYTFGSGTRLTVV.

In its sample, this clone was seen once. The J gene is TRBJ2-3, the V gene TRBV19, with 7 bases lining up with TRBD2. With V trimmed by 5 bases and J by 7 bases, 9 bases remained unmatched. CDR1 is LNHDA, CDR2 SQIVND, per germline (reference sequence). This CDR3 contains 14 residues. CDR3 residues: CASSPTGGGNTQYF. The CDR3 bases are TGTGCCAGTAGTCCCACGGGGGGAGGAAATACGCAGTATTTT.

The chain has TRBV20-1 and TRBJ2-5, with TRBD1 as a possible D gene (5 bases). V dropped 7 bases and J dropped 4 bases, with 7 bases sitting between them. The CDR3 spans 10 residues. Germline CDR1 reads DFQATT; CDR2 reads SNEGSKA (reference sequence). CDR3 sequence (DNA): TGCAGTGGGGGCAGAGAGACCCAGTACTTC. Translated: CSGGRETQYF.

The chain uses TRBV10-3 and TRBJ2-5, with 7 bases lining up with TRBD2. From germline, CDR1 is ENHRY and CDR2 SYGVKD. The CDR3 totals 14 residues. The ends lost 5 bases at V and 1 base at J; junction bases unmatched: 4. The CDR3 DNA sequence: TGTGCCATCAGTTCCGGGAGGAGCCAAGAGACCCAGTACTTC. Protein product: CAISSGRSQETQYF.

This chain joins TRBV28 and TRBJ1-2; 9 nucleotides align to TRBD1. Germline V gene data show CDR1 as MDHEN and CDR2 as SYDVKM. The CDR3 loop spans 14 amino acids. V gave up 6 bases and J gave up 2 bases; unmatched junction bases: 4. In DNA form, the CDR3 reads TGTGCCAGCAGCACAGGGGGCGAAAACTATGGCTACACCTTC. The encoded protein is CASSTGGENYGYTF.

V is TRBV28 and J is TRBJ2-1; possible D gene TRBD1, 6 bases. The CDR3 loop spans 16 amino acids. Germline V gene lookup returns CDR1 MDHEN and CDR2 SYDVKM. V lost 1 base and J lost 0, with 10 bases in between. The CDR3 bases are TGTGCCAGCAGTTTATATCAGGGGAGCTCCTACAATGAGCAGTTCTTC. Its protein is CASSLYQGSSYNEQFF.